These 15 T cell receptor beta chains were sequenced from one sample in a study of OX40 agonist ivuxolimab in advanced cancers. Libraries were prepared by immunoSEQ multiplex PCR; TCRdb keeps only in-frame clonotypes and omits some of them. In the table there are about 57,000 clones, 83% of which are singletons. The specimen comprised CD4+ or CD8+ T cells sorted from blood, sampled in a trial of the OX40 agonist ivuxolimab. The receptor source for this set is an adult with an advanced solid tumor such as melanoma, head and neck, liver or kidney cancer.

The rearrangement links TRBV9 to TRBJ1-5, with a weak D call TRBD1 (5 bases). The germline gives CDR1 SGDLS, CDR2 YYNGEE. The CDR3 totals 21 residues. V lost 2 bases to trimming and J lost 2 bases, with 29 bases between them. In nucleotides, the CDR3 is TGTGCCAGCAGCGTCCCCTGGGGCCGGGTGAATTACGGTCGGGGCAATCAGCCCCAGCATTTT. Encoded protein: CASSVPWGRVNYGRGNQPQHF.

The V gene is TRBV29-1, the J gene TRBJ2-3; 14 bases fit TRBD2. V lost 7 bases and J lost 0; bases outside the gene matches: 12. The CDR3 extends over 18 amino acids. In germline, CDR1 is SQVTM, CDR2 ANQGSEA. DNA of the CDR3: TGCAGCGCTGGCGGGACTAGCGGGAGTTGGCTAAGCACAGATACGCAGTATTTT. Translating gives CSAGGTSGSWLSTDTQYF.

V gene TRBV7-9 combines with J gene TRBJ2-3, with D possibly TRBD1 on 5 matching bases. V was cut by 1 base and J by 3 bases, with 8 bases left in between. CDR3 length equals 14 residues. Germline V gene lookup returns CDR1 SEHNR and CDR2 FQNEAQ (reference sequence). CDR3 nucleotides: TGTGCCAGCAGCTTAGGACAGTCGACAGATACGCAGTATTTT. It specifies CASSLGQSTDTQYF.

This chain uses TRBV15 with TRBJ1-5; D may be TRBD1 (5 bases). The germline V gene encodes CDR1 LNHNV and CDR2 YYDKDF (reference sequence). V was clipped by 5 bases and J by 6 bases, with 23 bases between them. The CDR3 is made up of 17 amino acids. The DNA for the CDR3 is TGTGCCACCAGCCGCAATGGGGGGTTGGGTGATGGTCAGCCCCAGCATTTT. Its translation is CATSRNGGLGDGQPQHF.

Here the CDR3 reads CASSPRTGRFAEQYF. The DNA for the CDR3 is TGTGCCAGCAGCCCACGGACAGGGAGGTTCGCCGAGCAGTACTTC. The V call is TRBV7-8, the J call TRBJ2-7; 8 bases line up with TRBD1. CDR3 length equals 15 residues. CDR1 SGHVS and CDR2 FQNEAQ come from the germline V gene. The junction had 12 bases not matched to a gene; V was cut back by 5 bases and J by 6 bases.

The V gene is TRBV5-6, the J gene TRBJ1-4, with 7 bases aligning to TRBD1. The CDR3 runs 15 residues. After removal of 4 bases from V and 7 bases from J, the junction contained 10 bases not matched to a gene. Germline CDR1 reads SGHDT; CDR2 reads YYEEEE. The CDR3 region is CASSALQGRVEKLFF. In nucleotides, the CDR3 is TGTGCCAGCAGCGCCTTACAGGGGAGGGTTGAAAAACTGTTTTTT.

This CDR3 reads CASSPAEWNGYTF. As DNA, the CDR3 is TGTGCCAGTAGTCCCGCGGAGTGGAATGGCTACACCTTC. V usage is TRBV19 and J usage is TRBJ1-2; the D is unclear. Germline values: CDR1 LNHDA, CDR2 SQIVND (reference sequence). The ends were cut back, 5 bases at V and 6 bases at J, with 13 bases in the middle. The CDR3 loop spans 13 amino acids.

In this sample, this clone turned up a few times. The rearrangement joins TRBV9 to TRBJ1-1; no clear D gene. From germline, CDR1 is SGDLS and CDR2 YYNGEE. V gave up 4 bases and J gave up 0 bases, with 7 bases separating them. This CDR3 spans 13 amino acids. CDR3 in amino acids: CASSPRLNTEAFF. The CDR3 DNA reads as TGTGCCAGCAGCCCGCGGTTGAACACTGAAGCTTTCTTT.

The V gene is TRBV29-1, the J gene TRBJ2-1; the match to TRBD2 covers 12 bases. Germline V lookup: CDR1 SQVTM, CDR2 ANQGSEA. The CDR3 is 15 residues long. Losses at the gene ends were 5 bases for V and 8 bases for J; bases not matched to a gene: 10. The CDR3 spells CSVPRLAGDVHEQFF. The CDR3 nucleotides read TGCAGCGTTCCGCGACTAGCGGGAGATGTCCATGAGCAGTTCTTC.

This clone was seen only once. The chain carries TRBV5-4 and TRBJ2-2; 10 bases are shared with TRBD2. V lost 4 bases to trimming and J lost 7 bases; unmatched junction nucleotides: 13. There are 17 residues in the CDR3. Looked up from germline, CDR1 is SGHNT and CDR2 is YYREEE (reference sequence). CDR3 sequence (DNA): TGTGCCAGCAGCCTGACTAAGCTAGCGGGAGATCACGGGGAGCTGTTTTTT. It codes for CASSLTKLAGDHGELFF.

This chain links TRBV10-3 with TRBJ2-1; D gene unclear. CDR1 is ENHRY, CDR2 SYGVKD, per germline. This CDR3 contains 12 residues. Between the trimmed V and J ends, which lost 9 bases and 7 bases, there was a span of 13 bases. The CDR3 bases are TGTGCCATTGGCTATTTAAGTAATGAGCAGTTCTTC. As protein: CAIGYLSNEQFF.

V gene TRBV5-4 combines with J gene TRBJ2-7, with 8 bases fitting TRBD2. The CDR3 contains 15 residues. Germline trimming cut 3 bases from V and 2 bases from J; bases unmatched to any gene: 7. Looked up from germline, CDR1 is SGHNT and CDR2 is YYREEE (reference sequence). The CDR3 DNA sequence: TGTGCCAGCAGCTCACTGGAGCGGGAGACCTACGAGCAGTACTTC. This sequence encodes CASSSLERETYEQYF.

The CDR3 nucleotides are TGTGCCAGCAGTTACTCGACGGGACAGGGAGAGACCCAGTACTTC. It specifies CASSYSTGQGETQYF. The chain uses TRBV6-6 and TRBJ2-5, with 9 bases identical to TRBD1. The V gene's germline CDR1 is MNHNY and CDR2 SVGAGI (reference sequence). The junction had 3 bases not matched to a gene; V was cut back by 0 bases and J by 4 bases. The CDR3 covers 15 residues.

J is TRBJ2-5 and V is TRBV20-1, with D perhaps matching TRBD2 (5 bases). Germline V gene lookup returns CDR1 DFQATT and CDR2 SNEGSKA (reference sequence). V was trimmed by 5 bases and J by 9 bases, leaving 13 bases between them. The CDR3 is 11 amino acids. CDR3: CSARTEVAQYF. The CDR3 coding sequence is TGCAGTGCTCGGACTGAAGTGGCCCAGTACTTC.

This chain joins TRBV5-5 and TRBJ1-4; 10 bases agree with TRBD1. J lost 7 bases, V lost 5 bases, and 2 bases had no gene match. This CDR3 is 13 amino acids long. Germline V gene lookup returns CDR1 SGHKS and CDR2 YYEKEE (reference sequence). The chain's CDR3 is CASRWDRGEKLFF. DNA of the CDR3: TGTGCCAGCAGGTGGGACAGGGGTGAAAAACTGTTTTTT.